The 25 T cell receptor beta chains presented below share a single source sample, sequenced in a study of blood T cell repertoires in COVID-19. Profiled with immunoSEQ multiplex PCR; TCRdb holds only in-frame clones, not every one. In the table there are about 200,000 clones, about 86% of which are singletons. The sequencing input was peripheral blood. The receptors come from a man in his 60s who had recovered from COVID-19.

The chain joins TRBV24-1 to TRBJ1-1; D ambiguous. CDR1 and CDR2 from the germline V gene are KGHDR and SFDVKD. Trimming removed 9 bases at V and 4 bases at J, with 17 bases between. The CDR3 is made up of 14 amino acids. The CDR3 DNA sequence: TGTGCCACCCCCATCTTAAGAGCGGGCACTGAAGCTTTCTTT. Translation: CATPILRAGTEAFF.

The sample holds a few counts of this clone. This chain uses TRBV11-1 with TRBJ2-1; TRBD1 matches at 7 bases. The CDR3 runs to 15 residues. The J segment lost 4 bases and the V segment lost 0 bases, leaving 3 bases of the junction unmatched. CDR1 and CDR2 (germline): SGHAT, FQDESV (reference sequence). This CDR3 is CASSLAQDRYNEQFF. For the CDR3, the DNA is TGTGCCAGCAGCTTAGCGCAGGACAGGTACAATGAGCAGTTCTTC.

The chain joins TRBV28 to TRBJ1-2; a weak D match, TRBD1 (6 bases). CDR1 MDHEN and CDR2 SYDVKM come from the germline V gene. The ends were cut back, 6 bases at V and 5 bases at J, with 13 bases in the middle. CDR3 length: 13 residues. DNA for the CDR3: TGTGCCAGCAGCCACAACAGGGAATATGGCTACACCTTC. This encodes CASSHNREYGYTF.

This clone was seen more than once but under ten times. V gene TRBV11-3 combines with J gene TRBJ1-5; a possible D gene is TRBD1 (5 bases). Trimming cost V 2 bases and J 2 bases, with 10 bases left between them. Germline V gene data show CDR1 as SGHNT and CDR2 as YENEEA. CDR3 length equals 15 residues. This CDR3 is CASSLLRVGNQPQHF. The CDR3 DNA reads TGTGCCAGCAGCTTACTCAGGGTGGGCAATCAGCCCCAGCATTTT.

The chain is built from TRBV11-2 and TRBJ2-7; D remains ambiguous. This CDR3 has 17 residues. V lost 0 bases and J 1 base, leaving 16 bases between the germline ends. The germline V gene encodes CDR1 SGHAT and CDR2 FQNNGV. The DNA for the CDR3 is TGTGCCAGCAGCTTAGAGGTGGTGGCCGGAGCTTCCTACGAGCAGTACTTC. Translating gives CASSLEVVAGASYEQYF.

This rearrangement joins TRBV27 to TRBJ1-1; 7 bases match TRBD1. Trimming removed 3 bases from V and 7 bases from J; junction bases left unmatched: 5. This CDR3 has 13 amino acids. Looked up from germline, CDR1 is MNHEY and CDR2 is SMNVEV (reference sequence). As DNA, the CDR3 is TGTGCCAGCAGTTTCGACAGGGTCGGTGAAGCTTTCTTT. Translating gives CASSFDRVGEAFF.

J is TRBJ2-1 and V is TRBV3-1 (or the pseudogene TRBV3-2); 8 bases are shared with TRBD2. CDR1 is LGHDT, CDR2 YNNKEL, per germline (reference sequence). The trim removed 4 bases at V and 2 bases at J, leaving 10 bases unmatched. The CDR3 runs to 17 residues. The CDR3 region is CASSLRGNGRAYNEQFF. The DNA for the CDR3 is TGTGCCAGCAGCCTGAGGGGCAACGGGAGGGCCTACAATGAGCAGTTCTTC.

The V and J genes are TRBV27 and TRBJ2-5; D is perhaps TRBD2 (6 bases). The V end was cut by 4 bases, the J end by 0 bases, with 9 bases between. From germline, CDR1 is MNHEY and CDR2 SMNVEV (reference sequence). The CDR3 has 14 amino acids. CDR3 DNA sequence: TGTGCCAGCAGTTGGGGACTTAACCAAGAGACCCAGTACTTC. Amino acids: CASSWGLNQETQYF.

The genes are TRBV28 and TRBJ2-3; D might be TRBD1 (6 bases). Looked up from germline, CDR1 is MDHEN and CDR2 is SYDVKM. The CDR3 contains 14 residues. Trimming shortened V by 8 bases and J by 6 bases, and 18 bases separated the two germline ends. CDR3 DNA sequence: TGTGCCAGCGGGCGTAGGGGGTATCTGGATACGCAGTATTTT. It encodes CASGRRGYLDTQYF.

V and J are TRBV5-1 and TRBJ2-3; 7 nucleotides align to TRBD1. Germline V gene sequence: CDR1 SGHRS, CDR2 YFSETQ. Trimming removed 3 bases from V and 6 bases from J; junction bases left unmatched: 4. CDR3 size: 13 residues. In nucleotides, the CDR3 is TGCGCCAGCAGCTCGACAGGGCCGGATACGCAGTATTTT. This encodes CASSSTGPDTQYF.

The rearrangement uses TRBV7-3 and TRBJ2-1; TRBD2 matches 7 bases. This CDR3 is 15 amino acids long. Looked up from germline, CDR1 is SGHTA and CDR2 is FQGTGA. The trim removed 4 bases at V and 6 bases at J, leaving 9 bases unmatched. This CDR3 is CASSWAGDQANEQFF. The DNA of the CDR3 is TGTGCCAGCAGCTGGGCGGGAGATCAGGCCAATGAGCAGTTCTTC.

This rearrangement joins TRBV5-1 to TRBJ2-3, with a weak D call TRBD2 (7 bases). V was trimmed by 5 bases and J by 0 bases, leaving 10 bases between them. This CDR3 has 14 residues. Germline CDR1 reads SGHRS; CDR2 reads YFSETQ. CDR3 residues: CASSAGASTDTQYF. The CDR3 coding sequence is TGCGCCAGCAGTGCGGGGGCGAGCACAGATACGCAGTATTTT.

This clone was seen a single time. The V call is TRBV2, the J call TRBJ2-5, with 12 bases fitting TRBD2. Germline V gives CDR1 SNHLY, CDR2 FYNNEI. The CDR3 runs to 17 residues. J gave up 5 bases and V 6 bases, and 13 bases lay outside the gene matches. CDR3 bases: TGTGCCAGCAGACCTCTGACTAGCGGGAGCTCCCTGGAGACCCAGTACTTC. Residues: CASRPLTSGSSLETQYF.

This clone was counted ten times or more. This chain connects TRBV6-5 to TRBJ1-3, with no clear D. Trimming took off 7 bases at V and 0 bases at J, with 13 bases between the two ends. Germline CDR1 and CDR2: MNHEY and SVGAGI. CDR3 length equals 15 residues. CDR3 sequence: CASTLVIRSGNTIYF. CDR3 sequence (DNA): TGTGCCAGCACCTTAGTGATCCGCTCTGGAAACACCATATATTTT.

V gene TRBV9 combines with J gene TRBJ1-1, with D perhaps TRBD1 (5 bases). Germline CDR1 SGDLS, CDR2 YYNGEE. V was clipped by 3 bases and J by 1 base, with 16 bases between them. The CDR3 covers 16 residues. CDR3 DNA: TGTGCCAGCAGCGGAGGAGTTTGGGGGGAGAACACTGAAGCTTTCTTT. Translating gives CASSGGVWGENTEAFF.

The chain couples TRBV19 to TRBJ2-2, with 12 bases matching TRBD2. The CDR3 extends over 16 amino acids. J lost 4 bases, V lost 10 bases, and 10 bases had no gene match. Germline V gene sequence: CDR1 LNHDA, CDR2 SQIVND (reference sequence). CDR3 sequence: CATKPSGRVGTGELFF. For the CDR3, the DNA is TGTGCCACCAAACCTAGCGGGAGGGTAGGCACCGGGGAGCTGTTTTTT. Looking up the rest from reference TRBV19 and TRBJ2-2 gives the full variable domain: DGGITQSPKYLFRKEGQNVTLSCEQNLNHDAMYWYRQDPGQGLRLIYYSQIVNDFQKGDIAEGYSVSREKKESFPLTVTSAQKNPTAFYLCATKPSGRVGTGELFFGEGSRLTVL.

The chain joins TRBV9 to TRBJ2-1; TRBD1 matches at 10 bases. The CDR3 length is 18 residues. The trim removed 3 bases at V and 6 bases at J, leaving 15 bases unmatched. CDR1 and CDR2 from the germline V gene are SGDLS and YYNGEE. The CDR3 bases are TGTGCCAGCAGCGGGGACAGGGGTTCCCTTCGATTTCCCAATGAGCAGTTCTTC. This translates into CASSGDRGSLRFPNEQFF.

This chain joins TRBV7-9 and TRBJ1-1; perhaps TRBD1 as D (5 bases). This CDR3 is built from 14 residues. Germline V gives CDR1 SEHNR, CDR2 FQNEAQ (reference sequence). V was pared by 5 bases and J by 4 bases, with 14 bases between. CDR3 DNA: TGTGCCAGCAGCCCAGCTACAGGATTCACTGAAGCTTTCTTT. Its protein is CASSPATGFTEAFF.

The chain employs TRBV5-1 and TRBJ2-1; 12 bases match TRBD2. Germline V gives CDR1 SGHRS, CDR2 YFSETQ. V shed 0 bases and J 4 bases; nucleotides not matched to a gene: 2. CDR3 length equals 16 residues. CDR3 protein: CASSLGTSGIYNEQFF. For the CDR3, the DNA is TGCGCCAGCAGCTTGGGGACTAGCGGGATTTACAATGAGCAGTTCTTC.

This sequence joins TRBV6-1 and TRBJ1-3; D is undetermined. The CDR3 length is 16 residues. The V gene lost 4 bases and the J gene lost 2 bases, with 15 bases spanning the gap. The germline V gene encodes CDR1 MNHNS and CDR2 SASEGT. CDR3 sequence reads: CASSALRGGTGNTIYF. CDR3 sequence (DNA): TGTGCCAGCAGTGCCCTTCGGGGAGGGACTGGAAACACCATATATTTT.

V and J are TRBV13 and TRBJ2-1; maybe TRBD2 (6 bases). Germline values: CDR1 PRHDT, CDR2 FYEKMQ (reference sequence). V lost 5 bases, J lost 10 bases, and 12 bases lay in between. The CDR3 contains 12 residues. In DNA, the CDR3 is TGTGCCAGCAGCCCCCCCGCGGGAGAGCAGTTCTTC. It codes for CASSPPAGEQFF.

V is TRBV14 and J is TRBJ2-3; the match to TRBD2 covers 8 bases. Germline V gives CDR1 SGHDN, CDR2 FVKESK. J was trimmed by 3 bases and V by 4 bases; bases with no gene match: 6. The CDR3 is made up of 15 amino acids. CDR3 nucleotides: TGTGCCAGCAGCCGGAGCGGGAGTAGGACAGATACGCAGTATTTT. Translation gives CASSRSGSRTDTQYF. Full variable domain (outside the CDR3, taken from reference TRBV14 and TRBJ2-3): EAGVTQFPSHSVIEKGQTVTLRCDPISGHDNLYWYRRVMGKEIKFLLHFVKESKQDESGMPNNRFLAERTGGTYSTLKVQPAELEDSGVYFCASSRSGSRTDTQYFGPGTRLTVL.

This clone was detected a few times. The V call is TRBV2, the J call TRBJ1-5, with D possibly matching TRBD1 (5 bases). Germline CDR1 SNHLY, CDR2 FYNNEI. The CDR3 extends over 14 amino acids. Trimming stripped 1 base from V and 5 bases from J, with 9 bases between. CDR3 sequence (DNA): TGTGCCAGCAGTGAAGAGGCAGGGCATCAGCCCCAGCATTTT. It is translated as CASSEEAGHQPQHF.

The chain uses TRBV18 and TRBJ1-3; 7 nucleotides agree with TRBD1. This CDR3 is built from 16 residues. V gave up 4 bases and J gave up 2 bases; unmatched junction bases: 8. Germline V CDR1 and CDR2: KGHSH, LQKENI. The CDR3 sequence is CASSQDREVTGNTIYF. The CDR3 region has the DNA TGTGCCAGCTCACAAGACAGGGAGGTCACTGGAAACACCATATATTTT.

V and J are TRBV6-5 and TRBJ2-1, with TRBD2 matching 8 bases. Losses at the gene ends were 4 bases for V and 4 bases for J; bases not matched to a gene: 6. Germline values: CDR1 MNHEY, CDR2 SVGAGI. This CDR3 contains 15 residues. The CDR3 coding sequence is TGTGCCAGCAGTTCGAGACTAGCGAGTTACAATGAGCAGTTCTTC. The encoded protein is CASSSRLASYNEQFF.